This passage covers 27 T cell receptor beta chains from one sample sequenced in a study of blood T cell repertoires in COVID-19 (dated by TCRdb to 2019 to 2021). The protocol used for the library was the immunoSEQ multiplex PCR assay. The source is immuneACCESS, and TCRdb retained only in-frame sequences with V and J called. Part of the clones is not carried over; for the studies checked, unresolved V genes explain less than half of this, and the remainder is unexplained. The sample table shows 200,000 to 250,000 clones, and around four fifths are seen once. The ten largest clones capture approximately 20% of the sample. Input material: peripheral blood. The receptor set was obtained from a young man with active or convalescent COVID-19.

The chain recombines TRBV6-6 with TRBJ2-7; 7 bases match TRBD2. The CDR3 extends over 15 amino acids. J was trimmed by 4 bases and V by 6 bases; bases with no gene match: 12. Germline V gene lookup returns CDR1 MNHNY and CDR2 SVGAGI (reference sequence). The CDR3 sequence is CASRAGASGTYEQYF. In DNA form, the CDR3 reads TGTGCCAGCAGAGCTGGGGCTAGCGGTACTTACGAGCAGTACTTC.

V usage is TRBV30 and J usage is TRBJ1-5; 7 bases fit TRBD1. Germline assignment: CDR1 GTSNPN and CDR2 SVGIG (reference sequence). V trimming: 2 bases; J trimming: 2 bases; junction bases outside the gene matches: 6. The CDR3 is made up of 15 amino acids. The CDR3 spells CAWSKSGTGNQPQHF. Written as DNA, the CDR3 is TGTGCCTGGAGTAAATCCGGGACAGGCAATCAGCCCCAGCATTTT.

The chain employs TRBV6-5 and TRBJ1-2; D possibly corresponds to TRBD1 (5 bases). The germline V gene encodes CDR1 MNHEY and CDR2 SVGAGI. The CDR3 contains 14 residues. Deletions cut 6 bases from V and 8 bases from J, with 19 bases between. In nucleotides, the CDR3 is TGTGCCAGCAGCGACCACTGGGGCGAACTCGGCTACACCTTC. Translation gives CASSDHWGELGYTF.

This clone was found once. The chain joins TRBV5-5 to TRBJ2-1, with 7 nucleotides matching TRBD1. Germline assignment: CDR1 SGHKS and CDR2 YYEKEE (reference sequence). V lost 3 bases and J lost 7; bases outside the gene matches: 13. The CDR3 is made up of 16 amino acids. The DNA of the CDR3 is TGTGCCAGCAGCTCCGGCGCGACAGGGCCTTGGAATGAGCAGTTCTTC. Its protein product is CASSSGATGPWNEQFF.

The DNA of the CDR3 is TGTGCCAGTAGGAACAGGGGACGGGATACGCAGTATTTT. Amino acids: CASRNRGRDTQYF. The genes are TRBV19 and TRBJ2-3, with TRBD1 matching 7 bases. The V gene's germline CDR1 is LNHDA and CDR2 SQIVND (reference sequence). V lost 6 bases, J lost 6 bases, and 6 bases stayed unmatched. CDR3 length equals 13 residues.

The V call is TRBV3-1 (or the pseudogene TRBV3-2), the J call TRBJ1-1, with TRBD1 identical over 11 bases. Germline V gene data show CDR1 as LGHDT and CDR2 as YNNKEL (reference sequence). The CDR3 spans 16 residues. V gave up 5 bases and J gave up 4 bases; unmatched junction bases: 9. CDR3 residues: CASSLDRGRGITEAFF. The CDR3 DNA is TGTGCCAGCAGCTTGGACAGGGGGCGCGGTATCACTGAAGCTTTCTTT.

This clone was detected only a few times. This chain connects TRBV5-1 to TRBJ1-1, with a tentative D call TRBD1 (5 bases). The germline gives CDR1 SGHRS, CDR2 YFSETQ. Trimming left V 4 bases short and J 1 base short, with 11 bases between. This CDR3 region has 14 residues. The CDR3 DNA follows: TGCGCCAGCAGCGGGGGGTCAGCGAACACTGAAGCTTTCTTT. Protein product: CASSGGSANTEAFF. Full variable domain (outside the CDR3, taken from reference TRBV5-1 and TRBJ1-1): KAGVTQTPRYLIKTRGQQVTLSCSPISGHRSVSWYQQTPGQGLQFLFEYFSETQRNKGNFPGRFSGRQFSNSRSEMNVSTLELGDSALYLCASSGGSANTEAFFGQGTRLTVV.

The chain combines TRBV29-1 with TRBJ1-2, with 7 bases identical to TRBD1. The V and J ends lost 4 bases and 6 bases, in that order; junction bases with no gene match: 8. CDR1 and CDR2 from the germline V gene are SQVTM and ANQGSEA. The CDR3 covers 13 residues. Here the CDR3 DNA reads TGCAGCGTTGTCTGGCAGGGGGTTGATGGCTACACCTTC. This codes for CSVVWQGVDGYTF. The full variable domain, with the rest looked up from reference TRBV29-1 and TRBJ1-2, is SAVISQKPSRDICQRGTSLTIQCQVDSQVTMMFWYRQQPGQSLTLIATANQGSEATYESGFVIDKFPISRPNLTFSTLTVSNMSPEDSSIYLCSVVWQGVDGYTFGSGTRLTVV.

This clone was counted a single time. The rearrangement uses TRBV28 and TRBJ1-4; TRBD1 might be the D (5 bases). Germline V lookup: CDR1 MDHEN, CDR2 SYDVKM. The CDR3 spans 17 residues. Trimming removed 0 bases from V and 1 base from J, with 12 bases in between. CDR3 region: CASSLWTVTETNEKLFF. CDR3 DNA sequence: TGTGCCAGCAGTTTATGGACAGTCACGGAAACTAATGAAAAACTGTTTTTT.

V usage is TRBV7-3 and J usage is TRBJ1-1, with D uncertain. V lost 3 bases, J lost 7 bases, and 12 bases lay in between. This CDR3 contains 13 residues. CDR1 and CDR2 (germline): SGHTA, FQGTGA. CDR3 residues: CASSLGHYGEAFF. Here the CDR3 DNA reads TGTGCCAGCAGCTTGGGTCACTACGGTGAAGCTTTCTTT.

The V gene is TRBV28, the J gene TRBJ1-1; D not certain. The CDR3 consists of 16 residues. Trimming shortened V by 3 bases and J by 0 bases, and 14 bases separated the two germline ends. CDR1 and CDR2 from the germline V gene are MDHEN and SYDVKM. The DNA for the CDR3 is TGTGCCAGCAGTTTGGCGGTTGTTTGGATGAACACTGAAGCTTTCTTT. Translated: CASSLAVVWMNTEAFF.

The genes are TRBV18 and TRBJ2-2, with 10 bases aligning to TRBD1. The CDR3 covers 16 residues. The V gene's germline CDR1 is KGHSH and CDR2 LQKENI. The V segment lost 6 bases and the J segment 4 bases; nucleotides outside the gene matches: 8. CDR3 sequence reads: CASSSGQGTGTGELFF. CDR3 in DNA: TGTGCCAGCTCGTCGGGACAGGGGACGGGCACCGGGGAGCTGTTTTTT.

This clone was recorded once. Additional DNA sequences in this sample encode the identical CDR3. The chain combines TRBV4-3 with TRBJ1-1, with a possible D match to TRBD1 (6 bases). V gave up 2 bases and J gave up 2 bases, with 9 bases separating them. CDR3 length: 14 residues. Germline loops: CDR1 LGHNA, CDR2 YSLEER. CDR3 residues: CASSQQTGNTEAFF. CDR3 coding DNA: TGCGCCAGCAGCCAACAGACAGGCAACACTGAAGCTTTCTTT.

CDR3 coding DNA: TGTGCCAGTAGTATCCCAGGACTAGCGGGCACAGATACGCAGTATTTT. It codes for CASSIPGLAGTDTQYF. This chain joins TRBV19 and TRBJ2-3; 10 bases are a match to TRBD2. The CDR3 loop spans 16 amino acids. The J segment lost 1 base and the V segment lost 3 bases, leaving 4 bases of the junction unmatched. Germline values: CDR1 LNHDA, CDR2 SQIVND (reference sequence).

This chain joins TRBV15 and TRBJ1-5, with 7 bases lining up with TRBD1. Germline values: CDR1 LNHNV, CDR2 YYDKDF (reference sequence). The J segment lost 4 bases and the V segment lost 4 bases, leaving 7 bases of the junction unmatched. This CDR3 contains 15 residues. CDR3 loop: CATSNLRGLNQPQHF. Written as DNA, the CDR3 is TGTGCCACCAGCAATCTGAGGGGGCTTAATCAGCCCCAGCATTTT.

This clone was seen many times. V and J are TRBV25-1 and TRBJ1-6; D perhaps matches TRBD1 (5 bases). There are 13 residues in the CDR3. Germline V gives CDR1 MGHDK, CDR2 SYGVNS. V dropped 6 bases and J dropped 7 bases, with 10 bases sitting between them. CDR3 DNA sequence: TGTGCCAGCAGCAGGGAGGCGAATTCACCCCTCCACTTT. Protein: CASSREANSPLHF.

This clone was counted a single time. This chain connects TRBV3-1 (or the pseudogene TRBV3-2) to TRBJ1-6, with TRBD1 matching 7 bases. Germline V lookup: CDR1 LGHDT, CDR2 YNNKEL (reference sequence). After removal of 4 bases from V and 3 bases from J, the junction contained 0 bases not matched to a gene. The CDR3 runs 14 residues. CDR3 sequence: CASSRQGYNSPLHF. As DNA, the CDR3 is TGTGCCAGCAGCCGACAGGGCTATAATTCACCCCTCCACTTT.

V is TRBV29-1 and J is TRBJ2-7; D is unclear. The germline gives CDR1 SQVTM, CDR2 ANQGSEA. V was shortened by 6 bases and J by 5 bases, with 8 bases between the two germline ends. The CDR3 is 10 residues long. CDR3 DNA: TGCAGCGTCCTTGGGCACGAGCAGTACTTC. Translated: CSVLGHEQYF.

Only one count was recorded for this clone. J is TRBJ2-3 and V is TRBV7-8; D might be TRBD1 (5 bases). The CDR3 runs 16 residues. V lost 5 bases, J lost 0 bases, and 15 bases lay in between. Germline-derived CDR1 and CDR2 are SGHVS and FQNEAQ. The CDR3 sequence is CASSRQGSSSTDTQYF. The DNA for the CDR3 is TGTGCCAGCAGCCGTCAGGGCAGTTCCAGCACAGATACGCAGTATTTT.

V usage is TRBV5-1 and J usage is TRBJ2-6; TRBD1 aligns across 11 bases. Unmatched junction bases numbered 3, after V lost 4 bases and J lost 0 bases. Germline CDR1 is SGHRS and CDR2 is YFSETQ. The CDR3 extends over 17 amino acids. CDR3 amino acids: CASSGQGASSGANVLTF. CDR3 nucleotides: TGCGCCAGCAGCGGACAGGGGGCCTCCTCTGGGGCCAACGTCCTGACTTTC.

CDR3 coding DNA: TGTGCCAGCAGCCAAGATCCTTTACTAGCGGGGGCCTCCTACAATGAGCAGTTCTTC. Translated, it gives CASSQDPLLAGASYNEQFF. The chain carries TRBV4-2 and TRBJ2-1, with TRBD2 matching 11 bases. Germline values: CDR1 LGHNA, CDR2 YNFKEQ. Germline trimming cut 0 bases from V and 0 bases from J; bases unmatched to any gene: 7. The CDR3 spans 19 residues.

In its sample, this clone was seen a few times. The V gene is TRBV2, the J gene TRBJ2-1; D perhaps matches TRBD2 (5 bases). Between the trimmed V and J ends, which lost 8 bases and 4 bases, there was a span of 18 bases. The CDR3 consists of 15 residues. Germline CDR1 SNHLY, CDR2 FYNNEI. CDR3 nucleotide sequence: TGTGCCAGCTCCCCCTCAAGCGGACCTTACAATGAGCAGTTCTTC. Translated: CASSPSSGPYNEQFF.

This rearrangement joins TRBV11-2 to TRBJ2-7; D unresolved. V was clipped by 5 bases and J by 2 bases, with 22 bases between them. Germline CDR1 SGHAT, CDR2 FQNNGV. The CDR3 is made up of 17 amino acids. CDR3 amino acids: CASSPPPSVVQTYEQYF. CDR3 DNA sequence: TGTGCCAGCAGCCCCCCTCCGTCGGTGGTACAGACCTACGAGCAGTACTTC.

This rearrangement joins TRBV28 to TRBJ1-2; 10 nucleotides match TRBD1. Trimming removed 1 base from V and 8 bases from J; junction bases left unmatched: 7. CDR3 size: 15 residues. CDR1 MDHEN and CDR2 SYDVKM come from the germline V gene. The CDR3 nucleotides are TGTGCCAGCAGTTTATCGACAGGGGGCGTTCGAGGCTACACCTTC. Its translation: CASSLSTGGVRGYTF.

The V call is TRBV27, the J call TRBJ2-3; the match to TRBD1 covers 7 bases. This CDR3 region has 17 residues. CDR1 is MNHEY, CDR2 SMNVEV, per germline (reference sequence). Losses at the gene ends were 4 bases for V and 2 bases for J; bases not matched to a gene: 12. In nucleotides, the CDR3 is TGTGCCAGCAGTTCAGGGACAGAGGGAAAAAACACAGATACGCAGTATTTT. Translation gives CASSSGTEGKNTDTQYF.

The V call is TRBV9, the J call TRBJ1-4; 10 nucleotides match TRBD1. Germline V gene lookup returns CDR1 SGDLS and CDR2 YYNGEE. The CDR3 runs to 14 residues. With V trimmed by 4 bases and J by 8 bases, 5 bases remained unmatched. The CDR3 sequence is CASSLGQGGEKLFF. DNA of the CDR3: TGTGCCAGCAGCCTCGGACAGGGGGGCGAAAAACTGTTTTTT.

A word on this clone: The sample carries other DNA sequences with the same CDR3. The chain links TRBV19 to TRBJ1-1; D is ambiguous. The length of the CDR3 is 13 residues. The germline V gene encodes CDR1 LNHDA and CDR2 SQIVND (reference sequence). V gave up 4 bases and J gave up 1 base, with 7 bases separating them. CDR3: CASSRGGNTEAFF. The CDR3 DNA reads TGTGCCAGTAGTAGGGGAGGGAACACTGAAGCTTTCTTT.